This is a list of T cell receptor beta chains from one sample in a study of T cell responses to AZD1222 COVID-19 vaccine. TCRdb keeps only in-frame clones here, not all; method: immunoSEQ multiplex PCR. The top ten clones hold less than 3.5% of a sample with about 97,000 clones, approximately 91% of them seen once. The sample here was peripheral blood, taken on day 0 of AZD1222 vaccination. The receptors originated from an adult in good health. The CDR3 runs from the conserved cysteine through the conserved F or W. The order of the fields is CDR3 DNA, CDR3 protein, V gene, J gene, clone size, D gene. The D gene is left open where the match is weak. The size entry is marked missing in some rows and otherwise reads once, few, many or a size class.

CDR3 DNA: TGTGCCAGCGAAGATCCAGGGAAAGGGATGAACACTGAAGCTTTCTTT; CDR3 protein: CASEDPGKGMNTEAFF; V gene: TRBV13; J gene: TRBJ1-1; clone size: .; D gene: .
CDR3 DNA: TGTGCCAGCAGTTACTCGGAGTTTCCTGGCTACACCTTC; CDR3 protein: CASSYSEFPGYTF; V gene: TRBV6-2/TRBV6-3; J gene: TRBJ1-2; clone size: .; D gene: .
CDR3 DNA: TGTGCCAGCTCTCCGGGAAACACCATATATTTT; CDR3 protein: CASSPGNTIYF; V gene: TRBV28; J gene: TRBJ1-3; clone size: .; D gene: .
CDR3 DNA: TGTGCCAGCAGTGATGTTGAGAACACTGAAGCTTTCTTT; CDR3 protein: CASSDVENTEAFF; V gene: TRBV25-1; J gene: TRBJ1-1; clone size: .; D gene: .
CDR3 DNA: TGTGCCAGCAGCTTAGGGGACAGGGCTACCGGGGAGCTGTTTTTT; CDR3 protein: CASSLGDRATGELFF; V gene: TRBV11-1; J gene: TRBJ2-2; clone size: .; D gene: TRBD1
CDR3 DNA: TGTGCCAGCAGCGCCGGGGGGGCCGGCGCAGATACGCAGTATTTT; CDR3 protein: CASSAGGAGADTQYF; V gene: TRBV11-3; J gene: TRBJ2-3; clone size: once; D gene: TRBD2
CDR3 DNA: TGTGCCAGTAGTATAGCCGGGACAGTGAACACTGAAGCTTTCTTT; CDR3 protein: CASSIAGTVNTEAFF; V gene: TRBV19; J gene: TRBJ1-1; clone size: few; D gene: TRBD1
CDR3 DNA: TGTGCCAGCAGTTACAGGCTAGCGGGGGGATTTGAGCAGTTCTTC; CDR3 protein: CASSYRLAGGFEQFF; V gene: TRBV6-5; J gene: TRBJ2-1; clone size: .; D gene: TRBD2
CDR3 DNA: TGTGCCAGCAGCCAGAGTGTGGGCGGCACAGATACGCAGTATTTT; CDR3 protein: CASSQSVGGTDTQYF; V gene: TRBV9; J gene: TRBJ2-3; clone size: .; D gene: .
CDR3 DNA: TGTGCCTGGAGCGCCAAAGGCAGGGGGCTCGAGCAGTACTTC; CDR3 protein: CAWSAKGRGLEQYF; V gene: TRBV30; J gene: TRBJ2-7; clone size: .; D gene: TRBD1
CDR3 DNA: TGTGCCAGCAGTACCACAGGTCAAGAGACCCAGTACTTC; CDR3 protein: CASSTTGQETQYF; V gene: TRBV11-3; J gene: TRBJ2-5; clone size: .; D gene: .
CDR3 DNA: TGTGCCAGCAGCCAAGAGCTCGGGCCTAGCTCCTACAATGAGCAGTTCTTC; CDR3 protein: CASSQELGPSSYNEQFF; V gene: TRBV3-1/TRBV3-2; J gene: TRBJ2-1; clone size: .; D gene: .
CDR3 DNA: TGTGCCAGTAGTATTGGATGGTCAACTTATAGCAATCAGCCCCAGCATTTT; CDR3 protein: CASSIGWSTYSNQPQHF; V gene: TRBV19; J gene: TRBJ1-5; clone size: .; D gene: .
CDR3 DNA: TGCGCCAGCCATGTGGAACCCTATGGCTACACCTTC; CDR3 protein: CASHVEPYGYTF; V gene: TRBV5-1; J gene: TRBJ1-2; clone size: .; D gene: .
CDR3 DNA: TGTGCCTGGAGTGTTGGGACAGGGGCTGAAGCTTTCTTT; CDR3 protein: CAWSVGTGAEAFF; V gene: TRBV30; J gene: TRBJ1-1; clone size: .; D gene: TRBD1
CDR3 DNA: TGTGCCTGGAGTGGACAGGGTGGTAATGAAAAACTGTTTTTT; CDR3 protein: CAWSGQGGNEKLFF; V gene: TRBV30; J gene: TRBJ1-4; clone size: .; D gene: TRBD1
CDR3 DNA: TGTGCCAGCAGTTACTCGTCAGGGGGCGATGGCTACACCTTC; CDR3 protein: CASSYSSGGDGYTF; V gene: TRBV6-5; J gene: TRBJ1-2; clone size: .; D gene: TRBD1
CDR3 DNA: TGCGCCAGCAGCCTGCAGGGGGATGAGCAGTTCTTC; CDR3 protein: CASSLQGDEQFF; V gene: TRBV5-1; J gene: TRBJ2-1; clone size: .; D gene: TRBD1
CDR3 DNA: TGTGCCAGCAGTTTATGGACGTCAGGGCATCAGCCCCAGCATTTT; CDR3 protein: CASSLWTSGHQPQHF; V gene: TRBV28; J gene: TRBJ1-5; clone size: .; D gene: .